A selection of T cell receptor beta chains follows, all from one sample in a study of CD8 T cells in ankylosing spondylitis. TCRdb re-called the 5' RACE reads through MiXCR, storing one row per CDR3 protein. The repertoire includes more than 100,000 distinct CDR3 sequences, 15% to 20% of them detected once, and roughly 30% sits in the top ten. Sequencing was performed on blood, either unsorted or a sorted T cell fraction (not recorded which). These TCRs come from a male donor with ankylosing spondylitis. The CDR3 runs from the conserved cysteine through the conserved F or W. D genes are given only for firm matches. Only some rows state a clone size, as once, few, many or a class for expanded clones.

clone size	J gene	V gene	D gene	CDR3 DNA	CDR3 protein
-	TRBJ1-1	TRBV12-3/TRBV12-4	-	TGTGCCAGCAGTCTACAGGGCCCGGGCACTGAAGCTTTCTTT	CASSLQGPGTEAFF
few	TRBJ2-5	TRBV7-9	TRBD1	TGTGCCAGCAGCTTCCCGACAGGGGGCTCAGAGACCCAGTACTTC	CASSFPTGGSETQYF
few	TRBJ2-3	TRBV12-3/TRBV12-4	-	TGTGCCAGCAGTTTAGCGCAGGGGATTCTGTTTGATACGCAGTATTTT	CASSLAQGILFDTQYF
-	TRBJ2-7	TRBV12-3/TRBV12-4	-	TGTGCCAGCAGTTTCGGGACAAGCGAGGGGTACTTC	CASSFGTSEGYF
-	TRBJ2-5	TRBV27	-	TGTGCCAGCAGTTTTGGGGGAAATGTGCAGTACTTC	CASSFGGNVQYF
-	TRBJ2-7	TRBV7-8	TRBD2	TGTGCCAGCAGCTTAGGCGGGAGACTTTACGAGCAGTACTTC	CASSLGGRLYEQYF
few	TRBJ1-2	TRBV24-1	-	TGTGCCACCAGTGATTTGGAAAGAAACTATGGCTACACCTTC	CATSDLERNYGYTF
-	TRBJ2-3	TRBV25-1	-	TGTGCCAGCCGGACTCAAAATCGTACGCAGTATTTT	CASRTQNRTQYF
few	TRBJ1-1	TRBV6-1	-	TGTGCCAGCAGTCCTAAACCTGGGCCGTATGGTGAAGCTTTCTTT	CASSPKPGPYGEAFF
few	TRBJ2-2	TRBV5-6	TRBD2	TGTGCCAGCAGCTCCGGGACTAGCGGGACGGTCACCGGGGAGCTGTTTTTT	CASSSGTSGTVTGELFF
few	TRBJ1-1	TRBV11-2	-	TGTGCCAGCAGCTACCCCCGAGGTGGGCAGGACACTGAAGCTTTCTTT	CASSYPRGGQDTEAFF
-	TRBJ2-3	TRBV4-3	-	TGCGCCAGCAGCCAAGATCCCAGGGTGGATACGCAGTATTTT	CASSQDPRVDTQYF
few	TRBJ2-7	TRBV27	TRBD2	TGTGCCAGCCTCCCCGGACTAGCGGGAGCCGGCGAGCAGTACTTC	CASLPGLAGAGEQYF
-	TRBJ2-7	TRBV2	-	TGTGCCAGCACCCCGGGGGACCGCTCCGGGCAGTACTTC	CASTPGDRSGQYF
few	TRBJ1-4	TRBV5-5	-	TGTGCCAGCAGCAATGCCTTCGGGCGGGATAATGAAAAACTGTTTTTT	CASSNAFGRDNEKLFF
few	TRBJ2-1	TRBV7-9	TRBD1	TGTGCCAGCAGCGGACAGGGGGCTCACACTTACAATGAGCAGTTCTTC	CASSGQGAHTYNEQFF
few	TRBJ2-1	TRBV24-1	-	TGTGCCATCTCCCGGGAGAACGTCGATGAGCAGTTCTTC	CAISRENVDEQFF
many	TRBJ2-2	TRBV12-3/TRBV12-4	-	TGTGCCAGCAGGGGGGCGAACACCGGGGAGCTGTTTTTT	CASRGANTGELFF
few	TRBJ2-2	TRBV5-1	TRBD1	TGCGCCAGCAGCTTGGCCAAGGGGCAGGGGGCTCCCACCGGGGAGCTGTTTTTT	CASSLAKGQGAPTGELFF
-	TRBJ2-7	TRBV4-3	TRBD2	TGCGCCAGCAGCCAAGGGATAGCGGGAGGATTTTACGAGCAGTACTTC	CASSQGIAGGFYEQYF
few	TRBJ2-7	TRBV12-3/TRBV12-4	-	TGTGCCAGCAGTCATGGGGTCGAGCAGTACTTC	CASSHGVEQYF
many	TRBJ2-7	TRBV9	-	TGTGCCAGCAGCGTAGGTCCAGCGCTAACCTACGAGCAGTACTTC	CASSVGPALTYEQYF
few	TRBJ2-7	TRBV4-2	-	TGTGCCAGCAGCCCCGAGCAAGCGGACTACGAGCAGTACTTC	CASSPEQADYEQYF
-	TRBJ1-1	TRBV29-1	-	TGCAGCGTTGAAGTTGGACAGACACCGAACACTGAAGCTTTCTTT	CSVEVGQTPNTEAFF
-	TRBJ2-2	TRBV16	-	TGTGCCAGCAAATCTAAGCTTTCCGGGGAGCTGTTTTTT	CASKSKLSGELFF
few	TRBJ2-7	TRBV11-3	-	TGTGCCAGCAGCTTCGGGGGCGCTCCCTACGAGCAGTACTTC	CASSFGGAPYEQYF
-	TRBJ2-2	TRBV29-1	-	TGCAGCGTACCACTAGGGGTCGGGGAGCTGTTTTTT	CSVPLGVGELFF
-	TRBJ2-3	TRBV5-1	-	TGCGCCAGCAGCTTTTCGCACCTCACAGATACGCAGTATTTT	CASSFSHLTDTQYF
few	TRBJ2-7	TRBV27	TRBD2	TGTGCCAGCAGCTCCAGCGGGAGTTGGGGGGACTACGAGCAGTACTTC	CASSSSGSWGDYEQYF
-	TRBJ1-1	TRBV10-3	-	TGTGCCATCGGGGAGGGGGTAGACACTGAAGCTTTCTTT	CAIGEGVDTEAFF
few	TRBJ2-7	TRBV4-1	-	TGCGCCAGCAGCCATTTACAGGATGATTACGAGCAGTACTTC	CASSHLQDDYEQYF
-	TRBJ1-5	TRBV9	-	TGTGCCAGCAGCGCAGGTAGTCAGCCCCAGCATTTT	CASSAGSQPQHF